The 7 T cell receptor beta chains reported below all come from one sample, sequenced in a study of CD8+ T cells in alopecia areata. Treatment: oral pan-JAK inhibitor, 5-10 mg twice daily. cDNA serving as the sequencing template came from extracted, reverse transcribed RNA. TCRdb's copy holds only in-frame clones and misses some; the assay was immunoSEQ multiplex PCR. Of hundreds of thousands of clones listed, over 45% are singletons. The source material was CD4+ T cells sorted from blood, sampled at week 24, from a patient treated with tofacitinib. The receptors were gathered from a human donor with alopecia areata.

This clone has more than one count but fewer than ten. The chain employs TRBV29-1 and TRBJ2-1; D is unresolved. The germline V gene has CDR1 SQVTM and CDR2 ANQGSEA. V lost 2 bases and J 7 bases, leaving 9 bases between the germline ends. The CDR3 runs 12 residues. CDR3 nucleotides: TGCAGCGTTGAACGGAACCCTAATGAGCAGTTCTTC. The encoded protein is CSVERNPNEQFF.

CDR3 protein: CASSPRDSENSPLHF. The DNA for the CDR3 is TGTGCCAGCAGCCCCAGGGACAGTGAGAATTCACCCCTCCACTTT. V usage is TRBV5-4 and J usage is TRBJ1-6; 7 bases align to TRBD1. The J segment lost 7 bases and the V segment lost 4 bases, leaving 8 bases of the junction unmatched. CDR1 is SGHNT and CDR2 is YYREEE in the germline V gene (reference sequence). The length of the CDR3 is 15 residues.

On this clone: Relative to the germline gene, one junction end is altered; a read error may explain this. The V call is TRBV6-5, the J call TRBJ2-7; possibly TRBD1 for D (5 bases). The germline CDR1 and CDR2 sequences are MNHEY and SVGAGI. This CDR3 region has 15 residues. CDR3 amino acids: CATSKTAVGSYEQYF. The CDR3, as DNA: TGTGCCACCAGTAAGACAGCCGTGGGCTCCTACGAGCAGTACTTC.

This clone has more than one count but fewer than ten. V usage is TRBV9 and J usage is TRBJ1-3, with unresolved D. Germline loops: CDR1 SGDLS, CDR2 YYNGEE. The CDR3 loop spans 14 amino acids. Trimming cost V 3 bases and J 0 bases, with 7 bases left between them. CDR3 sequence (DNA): TGTGCCAGCAGCGCCCGAACCTCTGGAAACACCATATATTTT. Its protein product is CASSARTSGNTIYF.

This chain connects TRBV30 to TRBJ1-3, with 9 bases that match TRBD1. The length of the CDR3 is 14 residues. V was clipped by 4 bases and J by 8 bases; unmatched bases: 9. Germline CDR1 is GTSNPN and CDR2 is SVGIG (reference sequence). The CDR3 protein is CAWTISRTGDTIYF. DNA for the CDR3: TGTGCCTGGACCATCAGCCGGACAGGGGACACCATATATTTT.

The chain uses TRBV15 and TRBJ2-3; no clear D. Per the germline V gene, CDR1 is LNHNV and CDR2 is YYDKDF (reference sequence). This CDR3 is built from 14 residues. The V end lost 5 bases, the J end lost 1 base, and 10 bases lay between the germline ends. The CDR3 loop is CATSQYTGTDTQYF. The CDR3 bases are TGTGCCACCAGCCAATACACCGGCACAGATACGCAGTATTTT.

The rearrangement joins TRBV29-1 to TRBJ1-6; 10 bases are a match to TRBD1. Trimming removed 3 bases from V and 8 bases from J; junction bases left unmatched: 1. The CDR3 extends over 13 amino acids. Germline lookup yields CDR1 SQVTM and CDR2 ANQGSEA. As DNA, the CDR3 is TGCAGCGTTGACGGACAGGGGGATTCACCCCTCCACTTT. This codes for CSVDGQGDSPLHF.